Detailed here is one TCR beta chain. Its antigen is as yet unknown. The data derive from a study of shared clonotypes between healthy human individuals. Whole-study context: Donors, aged 18 to 49, were a couple of women and three men.

Germline V gene sequence: CDR1 SGHAT, CDR2 FQNNGV. This CDR3 is 15 amino acids long. V was clipped by 1 base and J by 3 bases, with 10 bases between them. Sequencing was at deep level. Data came from immunoSEQ multiplex PCR; TCRdb stores just in-frame clones and leaves some out. The repertoire consists of millions of clones, with 85% to 95% occurring once and the leading ten covering around 0.4%. Into CD45RA+ naive and CD45RA-negative memory subsets, the CD4+ cells were split. General study points: Donor scarcity curtailed the genetic and exposure-history diversity represented herein.

V and J are TRBV11-2 and TRBJ1-5, with D hard to call. This clonotype was obtained from a man younger than 35 in good health. Some clones in this sample may be carry-over from other donors' samples. The specimen was naive CD4+ T cells from PBMCs. Sample subset: CD45RA+ positively selected. The CDR3 DNA is TGTGCCAGCAGCTTAGGACTTGGTCCCAATCAGCCCCAGCATTTT. It yields the protein CASSLGLGPNQPQHF.